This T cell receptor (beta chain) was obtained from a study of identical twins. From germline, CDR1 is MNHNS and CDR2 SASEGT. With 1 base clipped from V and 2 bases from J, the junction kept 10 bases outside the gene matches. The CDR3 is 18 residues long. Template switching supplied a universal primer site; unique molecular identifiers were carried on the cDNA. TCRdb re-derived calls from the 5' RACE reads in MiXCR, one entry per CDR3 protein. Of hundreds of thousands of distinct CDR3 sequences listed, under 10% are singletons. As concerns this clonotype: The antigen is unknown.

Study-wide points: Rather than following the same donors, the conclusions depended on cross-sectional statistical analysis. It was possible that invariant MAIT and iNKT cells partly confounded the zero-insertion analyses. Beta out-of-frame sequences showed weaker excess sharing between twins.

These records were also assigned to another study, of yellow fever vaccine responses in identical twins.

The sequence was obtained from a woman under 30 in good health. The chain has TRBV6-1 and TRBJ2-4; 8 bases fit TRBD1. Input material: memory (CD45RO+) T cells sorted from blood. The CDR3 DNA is TGTGCCAGCAGTGAAGGGGACAGGACTTTTAGAACCAAAAACATTCAGTACTTC. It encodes CASSEGDRTFRTKNIQYF.